The T cell receptor (beta chain) described here comes from a study of beta chain features in type 1 diabetes. Study-level points and caveats: Whether HLA type influences TCRB rearrangement remained unresolved here. Significant though moderate, a shortening of TCRB CDR3s appeared in all four CD4+ subsets of Type 1 diabetes patients.

TCRB transcripts that were expressed got sequenced, as all of the isolated RNA had been reverse transcribed. Measured with immunoSEQ multiplex PCR; TCRdb has only the in-frame clones, and not every one. Of 600,000 to 650,000 clones listed, 15% are singletons. Trimming took off 6 bases at V and 0 bases at J, with 12 bases between the two ends. Germline V gives CDR1 SNHLY, CDR2 FYNNEI. There are 15 residues in the CDR3. In the case of this clone: Its antigen remains unidentified.

The sample consisted of naive CD4+ T cells from blood. The source of this sequence is a man aged 18 to 35 in good health. The chain joins TRBV2 to TRBJ1-3; D uncertain. This chain's CDR3 is CASRTDPNSGNTIYF. The CDR3 nucleotides are TGTGCCAGCAGGACCGACCCGAACTCTGGAAACACCATATATTTT.